The present TCR beta chain was sequenced within a study of blood T cells in healthy people across ages. The authors ran a second PCR of roughly 7 to 11 cycles using a sample-barcoded 5' primer and a J-beta primer mix. TCRdb called the 5' RACE reads again in MiXCR, with one record for every CDR3 protein. The data show approximately 780,000 distinct CDR3 sequences, with more than 25% seen just once and 2.5% to 3.5% held by the top ten. This clonotype has more than one count but fewer than ten. This sample was also put to use in a study of T cells of mothers and their children. That publication notes: The people who donated were a few healthy Caucasian mothers and their six children. Regardless of relatedness, pairs show thymic selection shaping TCR recombination output in a similar manner.

The clonotype comes from a boy younger than 18 in good health. Sequencing used blood.

The CDR3 DNA sequence: TGTGCCAGCAGTGAGGGACTTGGTGAGACCCAGTACTTC. This encodes CASSEGLGETQYF. This chain connects TRBV2 to TRBJ2-5, with D tentatively TRBD2 (6 bases). The V and J ends lost 3 bases and 5 bases respectively, with 10 bases between them. The CDR3 is 13 amino acids. Germline assignment: CDR1 SNHLY and CDR2 FYNNEI.